Listed below are T cell receptor beta chains from one sample, sequenced in a study. TCRdb ran MiXCR on the multiplex PCR reads and lists one entry per CDR3 protein. Of over a thousand distinct CDR3 sequences listed, 2.5% to 3% are singletons. Input material: Tregs sorted from blood. All receptors derive from a female donor with breast cancer. The CDR3 runs from the conserved cysteine through the conserved F or W.

V gene | CDR3 protein
TRBV12-3/TRBV12-4 | CATQITGYTF
TRBV12-3/TRBV12-4 | CASRVGVDYGYTF
TRBV12-3/TRBV12-4 | CASSFQGQPYGYTF
TRBV12-3/TRBV12-4 | CASSSQDRVNGYTF
TRBV12-3/TRBV12-4 | CASSLTGYGYTF
TRBV12-3/TRBV12-4 | CASSLYTLLYGYTF
TRBV12-3/TRBV12-4 | CASSLAEDSYYGYTF
TRBV12-3/TRBV12-4 | CASRLPTGGYTF
TRBV12-3/TRBV12-4 | CASRKDGTTLGPYGYTF
TRBV12-3/TRBV12-4 | CASSSSSSYGYTF
TRBV12-3/TRBV12-4 | CASSKGQNYGYTF
TRBV12-3/TRBV12-4 | CASRRRDSLYGYTF
TRBV12-3/TRBV12-4 | CASGITGHYGYTF
TRBV12-3/TRBV12-4 | CASSPSPSANGYTF
TRBV12-3/TRBV12-4 | CANTAANYGYTF
TRBV12-3/TRBV12-4 | CASSLRRRIYGYTF
TRBV12-3/TRBV12-4 | CASSFRTGRNYGYTF
TRBV12-3/TRBV12-4 | CASSWDRGGQKAYTF
TRBV12-3/TRBV12-4 | CASSYTGNYGYTF
TRBV12-3/TRBV12-4 | CASTEGGTGRKFGYTF
TRBV12-3/TRBV12-4 | CASRLTGVVTNYGYTF
TRBV12-3/TRBV12-4 | CASSAQGIDYGYTF
TRBV12-3/TRBV12-4 | CASSLGTPNGYTF
TRBV12-3/TRBV12-4 | CASSGTVYGYTF
TRBV12-3/TRBV12-4 | CASSLRIGVDWHGYTF
TRBV12-3/TRBV12-4 | CASSFRRPSTSNYGYTF
TRBV12-3/TRBV12-4 | CASSLGRNYGYTF
TRBV12-3/TRBV12-4 | CASSSRAGYTF
TRBV12-3/TRBV12-4 | CASRLNGRVNYGYTF
TRBV12-5 | CASGAGLADGYTF
TRBV12-3/TRBV12-4 | CASSLSQGGNYGYTF
TRBV12-3/TRBV12-4 | CASSLRPRRTSGGYTF
TRBV12-3/TRBV12-4 | CASSFLGVDGYTF
TRBV12-3/TRBV12-4 | CASSPGTGAHGYTF
TRBV12-3/TRBV12-4 | CASSLRGALDYGYTF
TRBV12-3/TRBV12-4 | CASSFEEYGYTF
TRBV12-3/TRBV12-4 | CASSLWDRDEGGYTF
TRBV12-3/TRBV12-4 | CASSPDVPNYGYTF
TRBV12-3/TRBV12-4 | CASSYGAYGYTF
TRBV12-3/TRBV12-4 | CASTFLGQRNYGYTF
TRBV12-3/TRBV12-4 | CASQDNYGYTF
TRBV12-3/TRBV12-4 | CASSLGQKPNYGYTF
TRBV12-3/TRBV12-4 | CASTVDGTNYGYTF
TRBV12-3/TRBV12-4 | CASSYKSGYTF
TRBV12-3/TRBV12-4 | CASSLTHYGYTF
TRBV12-3/TRBV12-4 | CASSLRRGAGGYTF
TRBV12-3/TRBV12-4 | CASSFWVGYGYTF
TRBV12-3/TRBV12-4 | CASSLLNYGYTF
TRBV12-3/TRBV12-4 | CASSREQGNYGYTF
TRBV12-3/TRBV12-4 | CASSLHDPSSRSGYTF
TRBV12-3/TRBV12-4 | CASTPAGRQYTF
TRBV12-3/TRBV12-4 | CASSRSGGNYGYTF
TRBV12-3/TRBV12-4 | CASSLAAGHYGYTF
TRBV12-3/TRBV12-4 | CASSLGSGLGGYTF
TRBV12-3/TRBV12-4 | CASSQDRGKSGYTF
TRBV12-3/TRBV12-4 | CASSSRTLVNYYGYTF
TRBV12-3/TRBV12-4 | CTSSPREGTVYGYTF